The sequence of this TCR beta chain was determined in a study of T-cell memory formation after mild COVID-19. Study-wide results and limits: The study found contracting CD4+ clones mainly in CM and EM and contracting CD8+ clones in EMRA.

MiXCR was run by TCRdb on the 5' RACE reads, yielding one entry per CDR3 protein. The sample consists of roughly 370,000 distinct CDR3 sequences, roughly 15% of them appearing once. The CDR3 runs to 15 residues. Germline assignment: CDR1 SGHRS and CDR2 YFSETQ. Losses at the gene ends were 0 bases for V and 5 bases for J; bases not matched to a gene: 5. This clonotype was detected only a few times. The antigen is undetermined. The source material was PBMCs or a T cell subset sorted from them (not recorded which). The sequence came from a man between 18 and 29 years old who had mild COVID-19 (a few samples of this study predate the infection). Cell type and time point are not known. The chain uses TRBV5-1 and TRBJ2-5, with 9 bases matching TRBD1. In nucleotides, the CDR3 is TGCGCCAGCAGCTTGGCGATTGGACAGGGGGAGACCCAGTACTTC. This gives the protein CASSLAIGQGETQYF.